Below, 11 T cell receptor beta chains from the same sample are listed, as sequenced in a study of OX40 agonist ivuxolimab in advanced cancers. The table came from immunoSEQ multiplex PCR; TCRdb's copy has only in-frame clones and leaves some out. The sample has 35,000 to 45,000 clones, roughly 84% seen once. The source material was CD4+ or CD8+ T cells sorted from blood, sampled in a trial of the OX40 agonist ivuxolimab. All receptors derive from an adult with an advanced solid tumor such as melanoma, head and neck, liver or kidney cancer.

CDR3 sequence: CASTPSGGAYEQFF. The CDR3 coding sequence is TGCGCCAGCACCCCTAGCGGGGGGGCTTATGAGCAGTTCTTC. The gene calls are TRBV10-2 and TRBJ2-1; 12 bases match TRBD2. The CDR3 has 14 amino acids. With 7 bases clipped from V and 8 bases from J, the junction kept 6 bases outside the gene matches. Germline CDR1 reads WSHSY; CDR2 reads SAAADI.

The chain has TRBV28 and TRBJ1-2; perhaps TRBD1 as D (5 bases). Germline V gives CDR1 MDHEN, CDR2 SYDVKM. V lost 7 bases, J lost 2 bases, and 14 bases lay in between. The CDR3 is 14 amino acids. The CDR3 DNA follows: TGTGCCAGCACACGAGGGGCGAAGAACTATGGCTACACCTTC. It is translated as CASTRGAKNYGYTF.

The CDR3: CASSLSPLSNQPQHF. DNA for the CDR3: TGTGCCAGCAGTCTCAGCCCCCTTAGCAATCAGCCCCAGCATTTT. The chain has TRBV5-8 and TRBJ1-5; D ambiguous. V lost 5 bases and J lost 0, with 12 bases in between. The CDR3 totals 15 residues. Germline-derived CDR1 and CDR2 are SGHTS and YDEGEE.

V and J are TRBV6-1 and TRBJ2-2; D remains unclear. Germline CDR1 MNHNS, CDR2 SASEGT. The CDR3 contains 15 residues. Trimming shortened V by 6 bases and J by 5 bases, and 16 bases separated the two germline ends. The CDR3 protein is CASSELQQATGELFF. The CDR3 region has the DNA TGTGCCAGCAGCGAACTCCAGCAGGCGACCGGGGAGCTGTTTTTT.

V and J are TRBV6-5 and TRBJ1-5, with no clear D. CDR3 size: 14 residues. V gave up 4 bases and J gave up 6 bases, with 13 bases separating them. The germline V gene encodes CDR1 MNHEY and CDR2 SVGAGI. Written as DNA, the CDR3 is TGTGCCAGCAGTTCGCACAGCGCAGCTCAGCCCCAGCATTTT. It translates to CASSSHSAAQPQHF.

The chain joins TRBV29-1 to TRBJ1-2; D is unclear. The germline V gene encodes CDR1 SQVTM and CDR2 ANQGSEA. The CDR3 consists of 16 residues. Trimming shortened V by 0 bases and J by 3 bases, and 17 bases separated the two germline ends. The CDR3 loop is CSVEDRVRPPYYGYTF. CDR3 DNA: TGCAGCGTTGAAGATCGCGTCAGGCCTCCCTACTATGGCTACACCTTC.

The V gene is TRBV28, the J gene TRBJ2-5; no clear D. The V end lost 7 bases, the J end lost 2 bases, and 17 bases lay between the germline ends. Germline V gene lookup returns CDR1 MDHEN and CDR2 SYDVKM. The CDR3 is 15 residues long. The chain's CDR3 is CASILRARSQETQYF. CDR3 DNA: TGTGCCAGCATCTTAAGGGCCAGATCACAAGAGACCCAGTACTTC.

This sequence joins TRBV9 and TRBJ2-3, with 8 bases lining up with TRBD2. Germline trimming cut 0 bases from V and 3 bases from J; bases unmatched to any gene: 3. The CDR3 extends over 15 amino acids. The germline V gene encodes CDR1 SGDLS and CDR2 YYNGEE. DNA for the CDR3: TGTGCCAGCAGCGTAGAAGGACTAGCTACAGATACGCAGTATTTT. It codes for CASSVEGLATDTQYF. The full variable domain, in which reference TRBV9 and TRBJ2-3 provide the parts outside the CDR3, is DSGVTQTPKHLITATGQRVTLRCSPRSGDLSVYWYQQSLDQGLQFLIQYYNGEERAKGNILERFSAQQFPDLHSELNLSSLELGDSALYFCASSVEGLATDTQYFGPGTRLTVL.

The chain carries TRBV5-6 and TRBJ2-7, with D maybe TRBD1 (5 bases). There are 14 residues in the CDR3. The V end lost 4 bases, the J end lost 0 bases, and 11 bases lay between the germline ends. Germline loops: CDR1 SGHDT, CDR2 YYEEEE. CDR3 in amino acids: CASSLGAVSYEQYF. The CDR3 DNA follows: TGTGCCAGCAGCCTTGGGGCAGTCTCCTACGAGCAGTACTTC.

The rearrangement links TRBV7-2 to TRBJ2-5; the D gene could be TRBD1 or TRBD2 (5 bases each). The V end lost 5 bases, the J end lost 2 bases, and 15 bases lay between the germline ends. The CDR3 length is 15 residues. The germline gives CDR1 SGHTA, CDR2 FQGNSA. DNA of the CDR3: TGTGCCAGCAGCCAGAACTACGGGGCTCAAGAGACCCAGTACTTC. Its translation: CASSQNYGAQETQYF. Based on the CDR3 plus reference TRBV7-2 and TRBJ2-5, the full variable domain is GAGVSQSPSNKVTEKGKDVELRCDPISGHTALYWYRQSLGQGLEFLIYFQGNSAPDKSGLPSDRFSAERTGGSVSTLTIQRTQQEDSAVYLCASSQNYGAQETQYFGPGTRLLVL.

J is TRBJ1-1 and V is TRBV7-9; no definite D call. Germline CDR1 reads SEHNR; CDR2 reads FQNEAQ (reference sequence). This CDR3 spans 12 amino acids. Trimming shortened V by 0 bases and J by 4 bases, and 3 bases separated the two germline ends. CDR3 in amino acids: CASSLAVTEAFF. The CDR3 bases are TGTGCCAGCAGCTTAGCGGTCACTGAAGCTTTCTTT.